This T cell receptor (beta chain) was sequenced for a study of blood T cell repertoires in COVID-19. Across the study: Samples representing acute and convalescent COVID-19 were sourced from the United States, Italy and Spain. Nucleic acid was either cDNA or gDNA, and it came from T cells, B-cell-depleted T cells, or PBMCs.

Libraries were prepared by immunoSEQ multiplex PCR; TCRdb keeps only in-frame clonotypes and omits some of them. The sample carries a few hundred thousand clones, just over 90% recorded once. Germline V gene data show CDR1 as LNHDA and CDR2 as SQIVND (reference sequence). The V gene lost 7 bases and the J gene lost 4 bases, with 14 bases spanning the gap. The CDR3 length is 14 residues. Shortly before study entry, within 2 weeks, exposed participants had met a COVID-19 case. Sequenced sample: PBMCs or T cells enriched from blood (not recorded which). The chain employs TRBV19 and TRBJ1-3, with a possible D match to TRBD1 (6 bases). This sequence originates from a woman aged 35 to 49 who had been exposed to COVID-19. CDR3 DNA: TGTGCCAGTAACCCCGGACAGTTCGGAAACACCATATATTTT. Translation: CASNPGQFGNTIYF.